This T cell receptor (beta chain) was captured in a study of cytomegalovirus exposure and HLA in healthy donors. In its sample, this clone was seen a few times. PCR primers comprised 60 Vbeta and 13 Jbeta primers. Generated by immunoSEQ multiplex PCR, the TCRdb table keeps only in-frame clones and is missing some. The sample yields some 150,000 clones, around 9.6% seen once. Trimming stripped 3 bases from V and 3 bases from J, with 12 bases between. The CDR3 consists of 15 residues. Germline CDR1 reads SGHTA; CDR2 reads FQGNSA. The rearrangement links TRBV7-2 to TRBJ2-1; D is uncertain. Sample: PBMCs. The source is a male donor in good health and CMV-seronegative. The CDR3 region has the DNA TGTGCCAGCAGCTTTAGTGCTGTCTTCTACAATGAGCAGTTCTTC. The encoded protein is CASSFSAVFYNEQFF.